This TCR beta chain derives from a study of blood T cell repertoires in COVID-19 (dated by TCRdb to the early 2020s). The study in broad terms: Samples from collaborators originated in the United States, Italy and Spain and spanned both the acute and convalescent phases of COVID-19. The prospective study material was composed of cDNA or gDNA derived from T cells, B-cell-depleted T cells, or PBMCs. Deeply sampled blood TCRbeta repertoires from subjects exposed to, actively infected with, or recovered from COVID-19 were included in the dataset. The repertoires were made available in a free public database intended to serve as a resource for research on the immune response to SARS-CoV-2. Samples were obtained from the ongoing ImmuneRACE study (first 160 participants) and from 1,000 to 1,500 subjects provided by 6 global collaborators. Nearly every sample came with metadata listing a de-identified subject ID, COVID-19 status, age in years and sex. HLA class I and class II types, where available, came from metadata supplied by the sample provider rather than from assay-based typing. Results the study describes overall, beyond this receptor: The quantity of clinical and demographic metadata differed by source and by participant and was supplied without curation.

One collaborating source in Seattle enrolled patients during active infection and followed them longitudinally through the course of disease. Each collaborating institution followed its own protocols to collect whole blood in K2EDTA tubes. For TCRbeta analysis, collaborators shipped samples as frozen whole blood, isolated PBMCs, or DNA extracted from either of those sample types. TCRbeta CDR3 regions were amplified from genomic DNA by means of the immunoSEQ Assay, a bias-controlled multiplex PCR. Per the original workflow: Within the assay, amplification of reference gene primers was used to estimate how many nucleated cells each sample contained. Sequence reads were collapsed and filtered to measure the absolute abundance of every unique TCRbeta CDR3 rearrangement. Productive Simpson clonality was computed per sample as the square root of Simpson's diversity index over productive rearrangements. The source is immuneACCESS, and TCRdb retained only in-frame sequences with V and J called. Part of the clones is not carried over; for the studies checked, unresolved V genes explain less than half of this, and the remainder is unexplained. V and J calls and clone size are those listed in that table; D and trimming were worked out from the DNA. The sample table records around 230,000 clones; just over 85% of these occur just once. The ten largest clones capture 11% of the sample.

As regards this clone: What antigen it recognizes has not been identified. No much larger clonotype is one base removed from it; base qualities were not supplied.

The CDR3 numbers 15 residues from cysteine through phenylalanine. The retained sequence is limited to the CDR3, 45 bases, with the frame set at the first base. From V the trimming removes 4 bases and from J it removes 5 bases, while the gene matches leave 8 bases of the junction unaccounted for. Looking up the germline V gene (reference sequence) yields CDR1 SGHNT and CDR2 YYREEE. This TCR came from a man over 45 with COVID-19, enrolled during active disease. The chain is assembled from TRBV5-4 and TRBJ2-5, with 10 bases matching TRBD1. The sample was peripheral blood. The CDR3 protein is CASSPRDRGHETQYF. The DNA is as follows: TGTGCCAGCAGCCCCAGGGACAGGGGCCACGAGACCCAGTACTTC. Full variable domain (CDR3 extended with the reference TRBV5-4 and TRBJ2-5 proteins): ETGVTQSPTHLIKTRGQQVTLRCSSQSGHNTVSWYQQALGQGPQFIFQYYREEENGRGNFPPRFSGLQFPNYSSELNVNALELDDSALYLCASSPRDRGHETQYFGPGTRLLVL.